This is a list of T cell receptor beta chains from one sample in a study of blood T cell repertoires in COVID-19. The method was immunoSEQ multiplex PCR; TCRdb's version includes in-frame clones alone and lacks a portion of them. This table has roughly 65,000 clones, 60% to 80% appearing once. The sample comprised peripheral blood. These receptors were collected from a human donor in a cohort sampled during active COVID-19. The CDR3 runs from the conserved cysteine through the conserved F or W. A D gene is named only where the DNA matches it firmly. Where a row states a size, it is once, few, many or the class of an expanded clone; other rows omit it.

DNA,CDR3,V,D,J,size
TGTGCCAGTACGACAGGGCCCAATCAGCCCCAGCATTTT,CASTTGPNQPQHF,TRBV19,TRBD1,TRBJ1-5,-
TGTGCCAGCAGCCCTAAGGACAGGAACTATGGCTACACCTTC,CASSPKDRNYGYTF,TRBV5-6,TRBD1,TRBJ1-2,-
TGTGCCAGCAGCCAAGGGGACGGGACAACAGATACGCAGTATTTT,CASSQGDGTTDTQYF,TRBV4-2,-,TRBJ2-3,once
TGTGCCAGCAGCTTAAGGTGGAGCTCGGACATTCAGTACTTC,CASSLRWSSDIQYF,TRBV11-2,-,TRBJ2-4,-
TGCGCCAGCAGCATACAGGGACAAGAGACCCAGTACTTC,CASSIQGQETQYF,TRBV5-1,-,TRBJ2-5,-
TGTGCCAGCAGCCCTACCGGGACTAGCGGTGCAGATACGCAGTATTTT,CASSPTGTSGADTQYF,TRBV7-9,TRBD2,TRBJ2-3,-
TGTGCCAGCAGGGTAGCGGGGGCTGACGGCTACACCTTC,CASRVAGADGYTF,TRBV6-5,-,TRBJ1-2,-
TGTGCCATCAGTGAGACAGGGGACCTTAACACCGGGGAGCTGTTTTTT,CAISETGDLNTGELFF,TRBV10-3,TRBD1,TRBJ2-2,-
TGCGCCAGCAGCTCTGCGCCGGGTCCCTACGAGCAGTACTTC,CASSSAPGPYEQYF,TRBV5-1,-,TRBJ2-7,-
TGTGCCAGCAGCTTGGGTCGGAACTATGGCTACACCTTC,CASSLGRNYGYTF,TRBV5-6,-,TRBJ1-2,-
TGTGCCAGCAGCCCGCACTTCCCGACAGATATGAACACTGAAGCTTTCTTT,CASSPHFPTDMNTEAFF,TRBV5-5,-,TRBJ1-1,-
TGTGCCAGCAGCGCCAACATGCAATCCTACGAGCAGTACTTC,CASSANMQSYEQYF,TRBV9,-,TRBJ2-7,-
TGTGCCAGCAGAACACAGGGGCGGGGCACTGAAGCTTTCTTT,CASRTQGRGTEAFF,TRBV6-5,TRBD1,TRBJ1-1,-
TGTGCCAGCAGCTCGCAGGGGACTGAAGCTTTCTTT,CASSSQGTEAFF,TRBV11-3,-,TRBJ1-1,-
TGTGCCAGCAGTTCCACTAGCCGCCCAAGCAATGAGCAGTTCTTC,CASSSTSRPSNEQFF,TRBV27,-,TRBJ2-1,-
TGTGCCAGCAGCCTCGGACAGGGGCTCTCCTCTGGAAACACCATATATTTT,CASSLGQGLSSGNTIYF,TRBV7-9,TRBD1,TRBJ1-3,-
TGTGCCATCAGTGACCGCGGGGGAATGGGCACCGGGGAGCTGTTTTTT,CAISDRGGMGTGELFF,TRBV10-3,TRBD2,TRBJ2-2,few
TGTGCCAGCAGCTCCCACACGCTAGACGAGCAGTACTTC,CASSSHTLDEQYF,TRBV11-2,-,TRBJ2-7,-
TGTGCCAGCAGCAGAACGAGCCAAGAGACCCAGTACTTC,CASSRTSQETQYF,TRBV5-4,-,TRBJ2-5,few
TGCGCCAGCAGCTTGGGACAGCTCTACACCTTC,CASSLGQLYTF,TRBV5-1,-,TRBJ1-2,-
TGCGCCAGCGCCATAGCGGGAGGCGCGATCTACGAGCAGTACTTC,CASAIAGGAIYEQYF,TRBV5-1,TRBD2,TRBJ2-7,-
TGTGCCACCAGTGCGCAGGGGGCCACCGGGGAGCTGTTTTTT,CATSAQGATGELFF,TRBV24-1,TRBD1,TRBJ2-2,-
TGTGCCAGCAGTGATATTAGCGATGGGTACGGGGAGCTGTTTTTT,CASSDISDGYGELFF,TRBV25-1,-,TRBJ2-2,once
TGTGCCAGCCTAAAGCCCTCCTATGGCTACACCTTC,CASLKPSYGYTF,TRBV28,-,TRBJ1-2,-
TGTGCCAGCAGCCAAGATCGACAGGAGGAGACCCAGTACTTC,CASSQDRQEETQYF,TRBV3-1/TRBV3-2,-,TRBJ2-5,-
TGTGCCAGCAGTTTACCTTTCCCAGATACGCAGTATTTT,CASSLPFPDTQYF,TRBV28,-,TRBJ2-3,-
TGTGCCAGCAGCCCTCGAGGGTATGGCTACACCTTC,CASSPRGYGYTF,TRBV27,-,TRBJ1-2,-
TGTGCCAGCAGTGGACAGAGTTATGGCTACACCTTC,CASSGQSYGYTF,TRBV28,-,TRBJ1-2,once
TGTGCCAGCAGCCGGGAGGGATGGGCCGGGGAGCTGTTTTTT,CASSREGWAGELFF,TRBV28,TRBD2,TRBJ2-2,-
TGTGCCAGCAGCTTCGGCTGGAGCAATGAGCAGTTCTTC,CASSFGWSNEQFF,TRBV5-6,-,TRBJ2-1,-
TGTGCCATCAGTGAGTCCGAGGACAGGGGGGGTCAGCAGTACTTC,CAISESEDRGGQQYF,TRBV10-3,TRBD1,TRBJ2-7,-
TGTGCCAGCAGCGTAGGGGACAGAAACTACGAGCAGTACTTC,CASSVGDRNYEQYF,TRBV9,TRBD1,TRBJ2-7,few
TGTGCCAGCAGTTTACCTACGGCAGGGGGCCGGAATCAGCCCCAGCATTTT,CASSLPTAGGRNQPQHF,TRBV28,TRBD1,TRBJ1-5,-
TGTGCCAGCAGCCAAGACCTCAGGGCAGGCTATGGCTACACCTTC,CASSQDLRAGYGYTF,TRBV4-2,-,TRBJ1-2,-
TGTGCCAGCAGCTTGCGGTCTCCTATTCAAGAGACCCAGTACTTC,CASSLRSPIQETQYF,TRBV5-6,-,TRBJ2-5,once
TGTGCCAGCAGCTTGGGAACCGATGGGACAGCCAATTCACCCCTCCACTTT,CASSLGTDGTANSPLHF,TRBV5-8,TRBD1,TRBJ1-6,-
TGTGCCAGCAGCCAAGGCCTAGCGGGAGGGCCGAGGGAAGAGACCCAGTACTTC,CASSQGLAGGPREETQYF,TRBV14,TRBD2,TRBJ2-5,once
TGTGCCAGCTCACTTACGGCAGCGGGAGTACGGGAGCAGTACTTC,CASSLTAAGVREQYF,TRBV18,TRBD2,TRBJ2-7,-
TGTGCCAGCAGGGGGGGTAGGCTGGACGAGCAGTACTTC,CASRGGRLDEQYF,TRBV6-5,-,TRBJ2-7,-
TGTGCCAGCTCGTCGCGGGAGGGCACAGATACGCAGTATTTT,CASSSREGTDTQYF,TRBV11-3,TRBD2,TRBJ2-3,-
TGTGCCAGCAGTGCGGGACAGGGCGGCGAGCAGTACTTC,CASSAGQGGEQYF,TRBV25-1,TRBD1,TRBJ2-7,-